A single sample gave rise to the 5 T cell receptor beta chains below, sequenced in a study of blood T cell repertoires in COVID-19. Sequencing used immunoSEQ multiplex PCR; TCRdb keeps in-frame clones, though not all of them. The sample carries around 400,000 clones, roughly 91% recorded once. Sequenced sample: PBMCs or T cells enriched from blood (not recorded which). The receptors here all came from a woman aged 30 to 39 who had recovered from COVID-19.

This chain's CDR3 is CASSLSGQGGRQPQHF. DNA for the CDR3: TGTGCCAGCAGTTTATCGGGACAGGGTGGTCGTCAGCCCCAGCATTTT. V usage is TRBV28 and J usage is TRBJ1-5; 9 positions match TRBD1. The V and J ends lost 1 base and 6 bases, in that order; junction bases with no gene match: 7. Germline V gene sequence: CDR1 MDHEN, CDR2 SYDVKM. The CDR3 sequence is 16 residues long.

DNA of the CDR3: TGTGCCAGCAGCTTATGGGCAGACGAGCAGTACTTC. As protein: CASSLWADEQYF. The genes are TRBV7-9 and TRBJ2-7; D gene uncertain. Trimming pared 2 bases from V and 5 bases from J, leaving 7 bases between. The V gene's germline CDR1 is SEHNR and CDR2 FQNEAQ (reference sequence). There are 12 residues in the CDR3.

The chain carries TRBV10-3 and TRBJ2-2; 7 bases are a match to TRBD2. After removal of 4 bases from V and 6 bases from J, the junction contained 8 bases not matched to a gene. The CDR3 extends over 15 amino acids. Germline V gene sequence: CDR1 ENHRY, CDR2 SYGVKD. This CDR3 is CAISVNSGIAGELFF. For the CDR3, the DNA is TGTGCCATCAGTGTAAACAGCGGGATAGCCGGGGAGCTGTTTTTT.

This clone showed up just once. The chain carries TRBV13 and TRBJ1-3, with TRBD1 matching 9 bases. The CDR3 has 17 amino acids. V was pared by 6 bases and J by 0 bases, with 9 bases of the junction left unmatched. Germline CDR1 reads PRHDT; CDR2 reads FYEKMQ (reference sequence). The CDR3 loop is CASSKAGTGYSGNTIYF. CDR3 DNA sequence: TGTGCCAGCAGTAAAGCCGGGACAGGGTACTCTGGAAACACCATATATTTT.

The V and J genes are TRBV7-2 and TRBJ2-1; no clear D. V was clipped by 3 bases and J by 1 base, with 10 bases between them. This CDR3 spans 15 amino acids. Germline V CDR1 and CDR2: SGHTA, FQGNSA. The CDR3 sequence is CASSFRTISYNEQFF. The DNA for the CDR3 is TGTGCCAGCAGCTTCCGTACTATATCCTACAATGAGCAGTTCTTC. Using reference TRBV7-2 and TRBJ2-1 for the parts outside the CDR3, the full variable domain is GAGVSQSPSNKVTEKGKDVELRCDPISGHTALYWYRQSLGQGLEFLIYFQGNSAPDKSGLPSDRFSAERTGGSVSTLTIQRTQQEDSAVYLCASSFRTISYNEQFFGPGTRLTVL.